The 11 T cell receptor beta chains below were found in one sample sequenced in a study of blood T cell repertoires in COVID-19. The method was immunoSEQ multiplex PCR; TCRdb's version includes in-frame clones alone and lacks a portion of them. The table includes hundreds of thousands of clones, approximately 88% detected once. Sequenced input: peripheral blood. The origin of the receptors is a man younger than 35 with active or convalescent COVID-19.

The CDR3 region is CASSLVGLAGADTQYF. DNA of the CDR3: TGTGCCAGCAGCTTAGTGGGACTAGCGGGAGCAGATACGCAGTATTTT. The rearrangement joins TRBV11-2 to TRBJ2-3; 14 bases line up with TRBD2. J was trimmed by 4 bases and V by 1 base; bases with no gene match: 1. CDR1 is SGHAT, CDR2 FQNNGV, per germline. This CDR3 is 16 amino acids long.

The rearrangement joins TRBV7-2 to TRBJ1-5, with 7 bases lining up with TRBD1. CDR3 length equals 14 residues. With 4 bases clipped from V and 6 bases from J, the junction kept 6 bases outside the gene matches. Germline values: CDR1 SGHTA, CDR2 FQGNSA. The CDR3 DNA reads TGTGCCAGCAGCTCCCAGACAGGGCTTCAGCCCCAGCATTTT. Protein: CASSSQTGLQPQHF.

This clone turned up a few times. The V and J genes are TRBV6-5 and TRBJ1-1; no clear D gene. From germline, CDR1 is MNHEY and CDR2 SVGAGI. The CDR3 has 13 residues. V was shortened by 6 bases and J by 1 base, with 9 bases between the two germline ends. CDR3 amino acids: CASRARQNTEAFF. The DNA of the CDR3 is TGTGCCAGCAGGGCCCGACAGAACACTGAAGCTTTCTTT.

The chain carries TRBV10-3 and TRBJ2-3; 7 nucleotides agree with TRBD2. The V gene's germline CDR1 is ENHRY and CDR2 SYGVKD. V was pared by 4 bases and J by 0 bases, with 13 bases of the junction left unmatched. This CDR3 comprises 18 residues. CDR3 nucleotide sequence: TGTGCCATCAGTGGAATCGGGACTACCGACTCTAGCACAGATACGCAGTATTTT. Amino acid sequence: CAISGIGTTDSSTDTQYF.

V gene TRBV5-1 combines with J gene TRBJ1-3; D is uncertain. This CDR3 comprises 15 residues. In germline, CDR1 is SGHRS, CDR2 YFSETQ. The V gene lost 0 bases and the J gene lost 0 bases, with 7 bases spanning the gap. The CDR3: CASSLGTDSGNTIYF. CDR3 sequence (DNA): TGCGCCAGCAGCTTGGGCACAGACTCTGGAAACACCATATATTTT. Using reference TRBV5-1 and TRBJ1-3 for the parts outside the CDR3, the full variable domain is KAGVTQTPRYLIKTRGQQVTLSCSPISGHRSVSWYQQTPGQGLQFLFEYFSETQRNKGNFPGRFSGRQFSNSRSEMNVSTLELGDSALYLCASSLGTDSGNTIYFGEGSWLTVV.

The rearrangement joins TRBV10-1 to TRBJ1-4; 7 nucleotides align to TRBD1. Unmatched junction bases numbered 2, after V lost 2 bases and J lost 2 bases. Germline CDR1 WNHNN, CDR2 SYGVQD (reference sequence). The CDR3 extends over 15 amino acids. CDR3 protein: CASSEGTATNEKLFF. The CDR3 nucleotides read TGCGCCAGCAGTGAGGGGACAGCTACTAATGAAAAACTGTTTTTT.

The rearrangement links TRBV25-1 to TRBJ2-5, with D tentatively TRBD2 (7 bases). Looked up from germline, CDR1 is MGHDK and CDR2 is SYGVNS. The V and J ends lost 1 base and 0 bases respectively, with 18 bases between them. There are 18 residues in the CDR3. Written as DNA, the CDR3 is TGTGCCAGCAGTGAATTGGGGAGGGCGAGGGGGTACCAAGAGACCCAGTACTTC. As protein: CASSELGRARGYQETQYF.

The gene calls are TRBV5-1 and TRBJ1-4, with TRBD1 matching over 7 bases. The CDR3 runs to 17 residues. Per the germline V gene, CDR1 is SGHRS and CDR2 is YFSETQ. V trimming: 3 bases; J trimming: 3 bases; junction bases outside the gene matches: 11. CDR3 nucleotides: TGCGCCAGCAGCTGGGGGCCCCCAGGGGGTGCTAATGAAAAACTGTTTTTT. Translated: CASSWGPPGGANEKLFF.

The CDR3 loop is CASSFSPGNQPQHF. In DNA, the CDR3 is TGTGCCAGCAGCTTTAGTCCAGGGAATCAGCCCCAGCATTTT. The chain has TRBV7-2 and TRBJ1-5, with D maybe TRBD1 (5 bases). Germline CDR1 and CDR2: SGHTA and FQGNSA. The CDR3 has 14 residues. V was clipped by 3 bases and J by 4 bases, with 10 bases between them.

This clone was picked up many times. The chain combines TRBV4-3 with TRBJ2-3, with 7 nucleotides matching TRBD2. Germline loops: CDR1 LGHNA, CDR2 YSLEER. The CDR3 contains 16 residues. V gave up 1 base and J gave up 4 bases; unmatched junction bases: 8. This chain's CDR3 is CASSQVFRGRADTQYF. The DNA for the CDR3 is TGCGCCAGCAGCCAAGTTTTCCGGGGGAGGGCAGATACGCAGTATTTT.

The chain joins TRBV3-1 (or the pseudogene TRBV3-2) to TRBJ2-3, with 9 bases that match TRBD1. This CDR3 is built from 15 residues. The V gene's germline CDR1 is LGHDT and CDR2 YNNKEL (reference sequence). Trimming at V came to 1 base and at J to 3 bases, leaving 2 bases not matched to a gene. CDR3 coding DNA: TGTGCCAGCAGCCAAGGTGGGACAGGGACAGATACGCAGTATTTT. Its translation is CASSQGGTGTDTQYF.